Reported below is one TCR beta chain. Its specificity is not known. Each CDR3 protein gets one entry after TCRdb re-called the RT-PCR reads with MiXCR. The top ten clones hold approximately 3% of a sample with just under 550,000 distinct CDR3 sequences, 20% to 25% of them seen once. The CDR3 loop spans 14 amino acids. Trimming removed 1 base from V and 7 bases from J; junction bases left unmatched: 5. Looked up from germline, CDR1 is DFQATT and CDR2 is SNEGSKA (reference sequence). This entry belongs to a study of response to subunit inactivated influenza vaccine. General study findings and limits: Each seasonal influenza vaccination recruits few new T cells, the authors suggested.

These same data were also listed under a study on T cells expressing NK-cell markers. That paper states: UMIs accompanied the 5'RACE template switching by which TCR beta cDNA was made. Sequencing of TCR beta repertoires drew on sorted CD3+CD56+NKG2C+, CD3+CD56+NKG2C- and CD3+CD56-NKG2C+ T cells.

The source was CD4+ T cells sorted from PBMCs, collected roughly 12 days after vaccination. The rearrangement links TRBV20-1 to TRBJ2-2; 8 bases are a match to TRBD1. The sequence came from a man aged 50 to 59 who received an inactivated influenza vaccine. The CDR3 DNA sequence: TGCAGTGCTAGAGTACAGGGGGTCGACGGGGAGCTGTTTTTT. It specifies CSARVQGVDGELFF.